This is a list of T cell receptor beta chains from one sample in a study of shared clonotypes between healthy human individuals. Clones were read by immunoSEQ multiplex PCR, and TCRdb kept only the in-frame ones, dropping some. The sample shows some 2.4 million clones, under 95% of them seen only once. Sample: naive CD4+ T cells from PBMCs. The receptors here all came from a man aged 18 to 29 in good health. Some clones in this sample may be carry-over from other donors' samples. Both conserved end residues are part of each CDR3. The order of the fields is D gene, clone size, V gene, J gene, CDR3 DNA, CDR3 protein. The D gene is left open where the match is weak. Size values are once, few and many counts, or a class for expanded clones, and some rows have none.

D: NA; size: once; V: TRBV7-2; J: TRBJ2-5; DNA: TGTGCCAGCAGCTTACGCCACGGGCAAGAGACCCAGTACTTC; CDR3: CASSLRHGQETQYF
D: TRBD2; size: NA; V: TRBV6-5; J: TRBJ2-5; DNA: TGTGCCAGCAGTTACTCCACCACGGGGGGGCAAGAGACCCAGTACTTC; CDR3: CASSYSTTGGQETQYF
D: NA; size: NA; V: TRBV7-3; J: TRBJ2-7; DNA: TGTGCCAGCAGTTCCTCACCCGCGAGGGAGCAGTACTTC; CDR3: CASSSSPAREQYF
D: NA; size: NA; V: TRBV5-1; J: TRBJ1-2; DNA: TGCGCCAGCAGCCCCGGGAGGGGAGACTATGGCTACACCTTC; CDR3: CASSPGRGDYGYTF
D: NA; size: NA; V: TRBV6-1; J: TRBJ2-1; DNA: TGTGCCAGCAGTGAAGCGGGAACTAGTACGTTTGAGCAGTTCTTC; CDR3: CASSEAGTSTFEQFF
D: NA; size: NA; V: TRBV7-9; J: TRBJ2-7; DNA: TGTGCCAGCAGCTTAGTAGCAGGGAGCTCCTACGAGCAGTACTTC; CDR3: CASSLVAGSSYEQYF
D: NA; size: NA; V: TRBV7-3; J: TRBJ2-5; DNA: TGTGCCAGCAGCTTAAGTAGGCAGGAGACCCAGTACTTC; CDR3: CASSLSRQETQYF
D: NA; size: NA; V: TRBV5-1; J: TRBJ2-3; DNA: TGCGCCAGCAGCCCTGCGGGGGATACGCAGTATTTT; CDR3: CASSPAGDTQYF
D: NA; size: NA; V: TRBV7-9; J: TRBJ2-5; DNA: TGTGCCAGCAGCTTTAGTGGCTCCGGGACCGACGGAGAGACCCAGTACTTC; CDR3: CASSFSGSGTDGETQYF
D: NA; size: NA; V: TRBV6-5; J: TRBJ1-4; DNA: TGTGCCAGCAGTTACCCCGGGGGGGGCGGAAAACTGTTTTTT; CDR3: CASSYPGGGGKLFF
D: TRBD1; size: NA; V: TRBV7-9; J: TRBJ2-7; DNA: TGTGCCAGCAGCTTATTCAGAGACAGGGGATCCTACGAGCAGTACTTC; CDR3: CASSLFRDRGSYEQYF
D: TRBD1; size: NA; V: TRBV6-1; J: TRBJ1-4; DNA: TGTGCCAGCAGTGTGACAGGGTACGCAACTAATGAAAAACTGTTTTTT; CDR3: CASSVTGYATNEKLFF
D: TRBD2; size: NA; V: TRBV5-1; J: TRBJ2-3; DNA: TGCGCCAGCAGCTTGTCTGCGCGGGAGAGCACAGATACGCAGTATTTT; CDR3: CASSLSARESTDTQYF
D: NA; size: NA; V: TRBV7-9; J: TRBJ2-7; DNA: TGTGCCAGCACCAGGGTCACCGAGCAGTACTTC; CDR3: CASTRVTEQYF
D: NA; size: NA; V: TRBV9; J: TRBJ2-1; DNA: TGTGCCAGCAGCGTACAGGGGCAAAATGAGCAGTTCTTC; CDR3: CASSVQGQNEQFF
D: NA; size: NA; V: TRBV18; J: TRBJ2-3; DNA: TGTGCCAGCTCACCAGCAGACACAGATACGCAGTATTTT; CDR3: CASSPADTDTQYF
D: TRBD1; size: NA; V: TRBV19; J: TRBJ1-3; DNA: TGTGCCAGTAGTGACAGGGGTACTGGAAACACCATATATTTT; CDR3: CASSDRGTGNTIYF
D: NA; size: NA; V: TRBV29-1; J: TRBJ2-1; DNA: TGCAGCGTTGATCTGGGCCTAGTCAGGGATGAGCAGTTCTTC; CDR3: CSVDLGLVRDEQFF
D: TRBD2; size: NA; V: TRBV5-6; J: TRBJ2-5; DNA: TGTGCCAGCAGCCGGGTGACTAGCGGGAGCCTACAAGAGACCCAGTACTTC; CDR3: CASSRVTSGSLQETQYF
D: NA; size: NA; V: TRBV7-9; J: TRBJ1-4; DNA: TGTGCCAGCAGCCCGAGGACTGTCGAAAAACTGTTTTTT; CDR3: CASSPRTVEKLFF
D: TRBD1; size: NA; V: TRBV28; J: TRBJ1-5; DNA: TGTGCCAGCAGTTCCCGCCCGAGACAGGGCTCTTGGCAGCCCCAGCATTTT; CDR3: CASSSRPRQGSWQPQHF
D: NA; size: NA; V: TRBV30; J: TRBJ2-3; DNA: TGTGCCTGGAGTCCAGGGGCAGGGAGCACAGATACGCAGTATTTT; CDR3: CAWSPGAGSTDTQYF
D: TRBD1; size: NA; V: TRBV28; J: TRBJ1-5; DNA: TGTGCCAGCAGTTCACCACAGGGGGTAAATCAGCCCCAGCATTTT; CDR3: CASSSPQGVNQPQHF
D: NA; size: NA; V: TRBV6-4; J: TRBJ2-1; DNA: TGTGCCAGCTCAAGAGACTCTCTTTCCAATGAGCAGTTCTTC; CDR3: CASSRDSLSNEQFF
D: NA; size: NA; V: TRBV28; J: TRBJ1-1; DNA: TGTGCCAGCAGTTTATTAGCGGGGTCTGAAGCTTTCTTT; CDR3: CASSLLAGSEAFF
D: TRBD2; size: NA; V: TRBV2; J: TRBJ2-1; DNA: TGTGCCATCGCGGGAGACAACAATGAGCAGTTCTTC; CDR3: CAIAGDNNEQFF
D: NA; size: NA; V: TRBV15; J: TRBJ2-7; DNA: TGTGCCACCAGGGATACAGGGCGTACCTACGAGCAGTACTTC; CDR3: CATRDTGRTYEQYF
D: TRBD2; size: once; V: TRBV6-6; J: TRBJ2-1; DNA: TGTGCCAGCAGAGGCAGGGCGGGGGACAATGAGCAGTTCTTC; CDR3: CASRGRAGDNEQFF
D: NA; size: NA; V: TRBV5-4; J: TRBJ2-3; DNA: TGTGCCAGCAGCTTCAATTTCGCTGCAGATACGCAGTATTTT; CDR3: CASSFNFAADTQYF
D: NA; size: few; V: TRBV5-1; J: TRBJ1-5; DNA: TGCGCCAGCAGCTTGGACGGGGGCATGGATCAGCCCCAGCATTTT; CDR3: CASSLDGGMDQPQHF
D: TRBD2; size: NA; V: TRBV5-1; J: TRBJ2-4; DNA: TGCGCCAGCAGCCCGGGGACTAGCGGGAGGCCCAAGGGGGCCAAAAACATTCAGTACTTC; CDR3: CASSPGTSGRPKGAKNIQYF
D: TRBD2; size: NA; V: TRBV5-1; J: TRBJ2-1; DNA: TGCGCCAGCAGCTTCGTAGCGGGGGCCTACAATGAGCAGTTCTTC; CDR3: CASSFVAGAYNEQFF
D: NA; size: NA; V: TRBV2; J: TRBJ2-5; DNA: TGTGCCAGCATGCTCGAGACCCAGTACTTC; CDR3: CASMLETQYF
D: NA; size: NA; V: TRBV20-1; J: TRBJ1-2; DNA: TGCAGTGTCCCAGCTTATGGCTACACCTTC; CDR3: CSVPAYGYTF
D: TRBD1; size: NA; V: TRBV12-5; J: TRBJ2-2; DNA: TGTGCTAGTGGTTTGGCCCTTGGACAGGAGAACACCGGGGAGCTGTTTTTT; CDR3: CASGLALGQENTGELFF
D: NA; size: NA; V: TRBV7-3; J: TRBJ1-3; DNA: TGTGCCAGCAGCCCAGGGTTTGGAAACACCATATATTTT; CDR3: CASSPGFGNTIYF
D: NA; size: NA; V: TRBV19; J: TRBJ1-1; DNA: TGTGCCAGTACCGGAAAGAACCAGGTAAAAGCTTTCTTT; CDR3: CASTGKNQVKAFF
D: NA; size: NA; V: TRBV28; J: TRBJ1-5; DNA: TGTGCCAGCAGTTTTAATGAAGGTTCCAGGGGATTTTATCAGCCCCAGCATTTT; CDR3: CASSFNEGSRGFYQPQHF
D: TRBD1; size: NA; V: TRBV5-4; J: TRBJ1-4; DNA: TGTGCCAGCAGCGCTCGAGACAGGGGCTTTAATGAAAAACTGTTTTTT; CDR3: CASSARDRGFNEKLFF
D: NA; size: NA; V: TRBV4-3; J: TRBJ2-5; DNA: TGCGCCAGCAGCCAAGACGGTACCCCTTATGCGACCCAGTACTTC; CDR3: CASSQDGTPYATQYF
D: NA; size: NA; V: TRBV28; J: TRBJ1-5; DNA: TGTGCCAGCAGTTTATGGCCAGTAAGCCATAGCAATCAGCCCCAGCATTTT; CDR3: CASSLWPVSHSNQPQHF
D: NA; size: NA; V: TRBV7-9; J: TRBJ1-4; DNA: TGTGCCAGCAGCAGACGCCCAGGGAGGGGTAGAGATGAAAAACTGTTTTTT; CDR3: CASSRRPGRGRDEKLFF
D: NA; size: NA; V: TRBV6-6; J: TRBJ1-4; DNA: TGTGCCACCTGGAACCGGGGGCTTGGTGAAAAACTGTTTTTT; CDR3: CATWNRGLGEKLFF
D: TRBD2; size: NA; V: TRBV5-6; J: TRBJ2-2; DNA: TGTGCCAGCAGCCTGGTGGGACTAGCGGGAGCGGGCGGGGAGCTGTTTTTT; CDR3: CASSLVGLAGAGGELFF
D: NA; size: NA; V: TRBV7-9; J: TRBJ1-1; DNA: TGTGCCAGCAGCTTAGTGGACGGTGAAGCTTTCTTT; CDR3: CASSLVDGEAFF
D: NA; size: NA; V: TRBV19; J: TRBJ1-1; DNA: TGTGCCAGTATTGGTACGAACACTGAAGCTTTCTTT; CDR3: CASIGTNTEAFF
D: TRBD2; size: NA; V: TRBV5-4; J: TRBJ2-7; DNA: TGTGCCAGCAGCTTGGGTAGCGGGAGACCGGGGGAGCAGTACTTC; CDR3: CASSLGSGRPGEQYF
D: TRBD1; size: NA; V: TRBV19; J: TRBJ2-7; DNA: TGTGCCAGCCCCAAGGAAGGACAGGGCTACGAGCAGTACTTC; CDR3: CASPKEGQGYEQYF
D: TRBD1; size: NA; V: TRBV7-2; J: TRBJ2-7; DNA: TGTGCCAGCAGCTCACAGGGGAACTACGAGCAGTACTTC; CDR3: CASSSQGNYEQYF